This T cell receptor (beta chain) came from a study of early T cells in non-severe SARS-CoV-2 infection. For the study at large: Sequencing targeted bulk RNA from unsorted whole blood, leaving chains unpaired.

Separate cDNA molecules each had unique molecular identifiers attached to them. TCRdb ran MiXCR on the 5' RACE reads and lists one entry per CDR3 protein. Of over 50,000 distinct CDR3 sequences listed, 7% to 10% are singletons. V was trimmed by 5 bases and J by 4 bases, leaving 12 bases between them. CDR1 is SGHRS and CDR2 is YFSETQ in the germline V gene. The CDR3 is 13 amino acids. The TCR originated in an adult who was a healthcare worker with PCR-confirmed SARS-CoV-2 infection or an uninfected control (not recorded which). The rearrangement uses TRBV5-1 and TRBJ1-1; no reliable D call. Sequences were obtained from whole blood. The CDR3 DNA reads TGCGCCAGCAGATTCGGAATCGGCACTGAAGCTTTCTTT. Translating it yields CASRFGIGTEAFF.